Presented here are 26 T cell receptor beta chains from one specimen sequenced in a study of T cells in Graves' hyperthyroidism and ophthalmopathy. There were TCR beta CDR3 regions amplified from RNA transcripts. RT-PCR in the first round (using the HTBI primer set) targeted the TCR CDR3. TCRdb used MiXCR to reprocess the multiplex PCR reads, holding one entry per CDR3 protein. The sample has about 690,000 distinct CDR3 sequences; 15% to 20% are singletons. The sample comprised blood. These receptor sequences come from a man in his forties or fifties with Graves' hyperthyroidism.

This clonotype was found a few times. This rearrangement joins TRBV4-3 to TRBJ2-5; 9 nucleotides align to TRBD1. The V gene's germline CDR1 is LGHNA and CDR2 YSLEER. The CDR3 totals 18 residues. V was pared by 2 bases and J by 4 bases, with 14 bases of the junction left unmatched. The CDR3 sequence is CASSQRYLGTGSGETQYF. The DNA for the CDR3 is TGCGCCAGCAGCCAACGATATCTCGGGACAGGGTCGGGAGAGACCCAGTACTTC.

The chain is built from TRBV9 and TRBJ2-3, with TRBD2 identical over 13 bases. The CDR3 is 18 amino acids. The V and J ends lost 3 bases and 0 bases, in that order; junction bases with no gene match: 7. Germline V lookup: CDR1 SGDLS, CDR2 YYNGEE. For the CDR3, the DNA is TGTGCCAGCAGCGAGATGGGACTAGCGGGATCTAGCACAGATACGCAGTATTTT. It specifies CASSEMGLAGSSTDTQYF. Using reference TRBV9 and TRBJ2-3 for the parts outside the CDR3, the full variable domain is DSGVTQTPKHLITATGQRVTLRCSPRSGDLSVYWYQQSLDQGLQFLIQYYNGEERAKGNILERFSAQQFPDLHSELNLSSLELGDSALYFCASSEMGLAGSSTDTQYFGPGTRLTVL.

This clonotype has a handful of counts. The CDR3 loop reads CATRDRGDVYGYTF. The CDR3 DNA reads TGTGCCACCAGGGACAGGGGAGATGTCTATGGCTACACCTTC. The V and J genes are TRBV24-1 and TRBJ1-2, with 9 bases that match TRBD1. CDR1 KGHDR and CDR2 SFDVKD come from the germline V gene. Germline trimming cut 7 bases from V and 4 bases from J; bases unmatched to any gene: 6. The CDR3 sequence is 14 residues long.

At least ten counts were recorded for this clonotype. V gene TRBV11-3 combines with J gene TRBJ2-7; unclear D gene. The ends were cut back, 1 base at V and 3 bases at J, with 10 bases in the middle. The CDR3 runs 14 residues. Looked up from germline, CDR1 is SGHNT and CDR2 is YENEEA. The CDR3 sequence: CASSLGGNGYEQYF. CDR3 nucleotides: TGTGCCAGCAGCTTAGGGGGAAACGGCTACGAGCAGTACTTC. The full variable domain, with the rest looked up from reference TRBV11-3 and TRBJ2-7, is EAGVVQSPRYKIIEKKQPVAFWCNPISGHNTLYWYLQNLGQGPELLIRYENEEAVDDSQLPKDRFSAERLKGVDSTLKIQPAELGDSAVYLCASSLGGNGYEQYFGPGTRLTVT.

This clonotype was seen more than once but under ten times. This chain joins TRBV27 and TRBJ2-7; D is unresolved. Germline lookup yields CDR1 MNHEY and CDR2 SMNVEV (reference sequence). Deletions cut 3 bases from V and 7 bases from J, with 13 bases between. This CDR3 contains 13 residues. The CDR3 spells CASSLRSLSEQYF. DNA of the CDR3: TGTGCCAGCAGTTTGCGCTCCCTTTCTGAGCAGTACTTC.

There are a few counts of this clonotype. The genes are TRBV19 and TRBJ2-6; D could derive from TRBD1 or TRBD2 (5 bases each). In germline, CDR1 is LNHDA, CDR2 SQIVND (reference sequence). Between the trimmed V and J ends, which lost 5 bases and 4 bases, there was a span of 21 bases. The CDR3 spans 18 residues. CDR3 protein: CASSPLTGRLSGANVLTF. The CDR3 coding sequence is TGTGCCAGTAGTCCTCTAACGGGACGACTTTCGGGGGCCAACGTCCTGACTTTC. The variable domain in full, completed from reference TRBV19 and TRBJ2-6, reads DGGITQSPKYLFRKEGQNVTLSCEQNLNHDAMYWYRQDPGQGLRLIYYSQIVNDFQKGDIAEGYSVSREKKESFPLTVTSAQKNPTAFYLCASSPLTGRLSGANVLTFGAGSRLTVL.

This clonotype was picked up a small number of times. The chain employs TRBV27 and TRBJ2-1; a possible D gene is TRBD1 (5 bases). The CDR3 length is 16 residues. The germline V gene has CDR1 MNHEY and CDR2 SMNVEV (reference sequence). The germline V and J ends were trimmed by 5 bases and 0 bases, with 14 bases remaining between them. The CDR3: CASSPSGQSSYNEQFF. CDR3 in DNA: TGTGCCAGCAGTCCTTCCGGACAAAGCTCCTACAATGAGCAGTTCTTC.

This clonotype has ten or more counts. V and J are TRBV6-1 and TRBJ1-1, with D tentatively TRBD1 (6 bases). With 6 bases removed from V and 3 bases from J, the gap between germline ends came to 14 bases. The CDR3 length is 14 residues. Germline V gene sequence: CDR1 MNHNS, CDR2 SASEGT. In nucleotides, the CDR3 is TGTGCCAGCAGGTCCGGGGGGCCAGACACTGAAGCTTTCTTT. It specifies CASRSGGPDTEAFF.

This clonotype appeared many times. This rearrangement joins TRBV6-1 to TRBJ2-7; D might be TRBD1 (7 bases). Trimming removed 3 bases at V and 1 base at J, with 10 bases between. Germline V gives CDR1 MNHNS, CDR2 SASEGT. CDR3 length equals 14 residues. The CDR3 DNA reads TGTGCCAGCAGTGAGGCGGGACAGTCCTACGAGCAGTACTTC. Residues: CASSEAGQSYEQYF.

This chain uses TRBV19 with TRBJ2-1; maybe TRBD2 (7 bases). CDR1 and CDR2 from the germline V gene are LNHDA and SQIVND (reference sequence). The V end lost 3 bases, the J end lost 2 bases, and 17 bases lay between the germline ends. The CDR3 is 17 amino acids. The CDR3 sequence is CASSIGPRGATYNEQFF. The CDR3 DNA follows: TGTGCCAGTAGTATTGGCCCTCGGGGGGCTACCTACAATGAGCAGTTCTTC.

This clonotype has ten or more counts. The gene calls are TRBV11-2 and TRBJ1-3; D call uncertain. V was shortened by 2 bases and J by 5 bases, with 4 bases between the two germline ends. Germline loops: CDR1 SGHAT, CDR2 FQNNGV. This CDR3 is 12 amino acids long. CDR3 residues: CASSLNRNTIYF. Written as DNA, the CDR3 is TGTGCCAGCAGCTTAAACAGAAACACCATATATTTT.

A note on this clonotype: This may be a read error: a much more frequent sequence differs by one nucleotide. This sequence joins TRBV12-3 or TRBV12-4 and TRBJ1-2; D unresolved. The germline V and J ends were trimmed by 6 bases and 4 bases, with 9 bases remaining between them. The length of the CDR3 is 12 residues. The CDR3 sequence is CASSRSVYGYTF. The CDR3, as DNA: TGTGCCAGCAGCCGCAGCGTCTATGGCTACACCTTC.

This clonotype was seen at least ten times. The V and J genes are TRBV5-1 and TRBJ1-4; no reliable D call. CDR1 is SGHRS, CDR2 YFSETQ, per germline. The ends were cut back, 4 bases at V and 0 bases at J, with 13 bases in the middle. This CDR3 comprises 16 residues. The CDR3 spells CASSPSGPATNEKLFF. In DNA form, the CDR3 reads TGCGCCAGCAGCCCGAGTGGACCCGCAACTAATGAAAAACTGTTTTTT.

The rearrangement uses TRBV5-1 and TRBJ2-1; weak D call: TRBD2 (6 bases). Germline CDR1 reads SGHRS; CDR2 reads YFSETQ. The V end lost 3 bases, the J end lost 7 bases, and 14 bases lay between the germline ends. The CDR3 is 14 amino acids. CDR3 region: CASSSGSAGNEQFF. CDR3 nucleotide sequence: TGCGCCAGCAGCTCTGGTTCCGCGGGAAATGAGCAGTTCTTC. Full variable domain (outside the CDR3, taken from reference TRBV5-1 and TRBJ2-1): KAGVTQTPRYLIKTRGQQVTLSCSPISGHRSVSWYQQTPGQGLQFLFEYFSETQRNKGNFPGRFSGRQFSNSRSEMNVSTLELGDSALYLCASSSGSAGNEQFFGPGTRLTVL.

The rearrangement uses TRBV11-2 and TRBJ1-5, with TRBD1 identical over 7 bases. Germline CDR1 reads SGHAT; CDR2 reads FQNNGV. V gave up 6 bases and J gave up 7 bases; unmatched junction bases: 15. CDR3 size: 16 residues. The CDR3 sequence is CASSSEGQARTQPQHF. CDR3 DNA sequence: TGTGCCAGCAGTTCTGAAGGACAGGCCCGAACGCAGCCCCAGCATTTT.

This clonotype was found a few times. The V and J genes are TRBV3-1 and TRBJ1-1; possibly TRBD1 for D (6 bases). The ends were cut back, 4 bases at V and 0 bases at J, with 18 bases in the middle. CDR3 length: 17 residues. Germline CDR1 and CDR2: LGHDT and YNNKEL (reference sequence). CDR3 nucleotide sequence: TGTGCCAGCAGCCGACAGATCCCCGGGACAATGAACACTGAAGCTTTCTTT. It codes for CASSRQIPGTMNTEAFF.

The gene calls are TRBV11-2 and TRBJ2-7; 14 bases agree with TRBD2. V lost 1 base, J lost 2 bases, and 7 bases stayed unmatched. Germline V gives CDR1 SGHAT, CDR2 FQNNGV. CDR3 length equals 18 residues. CDR3 amino acids: CASSLVTSGRADTYEQYF. CDR3 in DNA: TGTGCCAGCAGCTTAGTGACTAGCGGGAGGGCCGACACCTACGAGCAGTACTTC.

This clonotype came up a few times. The rearrangement links TRBV27 to TRBJ1-2, with TRBD1 as a possible D gene (5 bases). Germline CDR1 reads MNHEY; CDR2 reads SMNVEV (reference sequence). The CDR3 has 13 amino acids. V lost 8 bases and J 8 bases, leaving 18 bases between the germline ends. CDR3 region: CASGQGASRGYTF. CDR3 DNA sequence: TGTGCCAGCGGCCAGGGTGCCTCGAGGGGCTACACCTTC.

The genes are TRBV6-1 and TRBJ2-3; TRBD2 might be the D (5 bases). The V and J ends lost 6 bases and 4 bases respectively, with 8 bases between them. This CDR3 comprises 12 residues. CDR1 is MNHNS and CDR2 is SASEGT in the germline V gene. CDR3 sequence reads: CASRLVADTQYF. CDR3 in DNA: TGTGCCAGCAGACTAGTTGCAGATACGCAGTATTTT.

The genes are TRBV7-6 and TRBJ1-1, with 8 positions matching TRBD1. Trimming took 4 bases from V and 0 from J; bases not matched to a gene: 7. The length of the CDR3 is 16 residues. Germline loops: CDR1 SGHVS, CDR2 FNYEAQ. The CDR3 DNA is TGTGCCAGCAGCTCCGCAGGGGGCGACCTGAACACTGAAGCTTTCTTT. Translated, it gives CASSSAGGDLNTEAFF.

This clonotype has just a few counts. The rearrangement uses TRBV10-2 and TRBJ2-3; 13 bases map to TRBD2. The trim removed 2 bases at V and 7 bases at J, leaving 6 bases unmatched. CDR3 length: 16 residues. CDR1 and CDR2 (germline): WSHSY, SAAADI. CDR3 coding DNA: TGCGCCAGCAGTGAGGCTGGACTAGCGGGAGCATATACGCAGTATTTT. Its translation: CASSEAGLAGAYTQYF.

This clonotype was seen at least ten times. The CDR3 sequence: CSVVEAGSNSEQFF. CDR3 DNA sequence: TGCAGCGTTGTGGAGGCAGGATCTAATAGTGAGCAGTTCTTC. This chain links TRBV29-1 with TRBJ2-1; D possibly corresponds to TRBD2 (5 bases). The CDR3 spans 14 residues. Trimming shortened V by 4 bases and J by 9 bases, and 19 bases separated the two germline ends. CDR1 and CDR2 (germline): SQVTM, ANQGSEA.

The V call is TRBV5-1, the J call TRBJ2-1; 9 bases agree with TRBD2. The CDR3 has 16 amino acids. The V gene's germline CDR1 is SGHRS and CDR2 YFSETQ. Germline trimming cut 0 bases from V and 3 bases from J; bases unmatched to any gene: 4. CDR3 in amino acids: CASSLGLAAIYNEQFF. Written as DNA, the CDR3 is TGCGCCAGCAGCTTGGGACTAGCGGCTATCTACAATGAGCAGTTCTTC.

At least ten counts were recorded for this clonotype. V gene TRBV6-6 combines with J gene TRBJ2-7; 12 nucleotides align to TRBD2. V was clipped by 0 bases and J by 2 bases; unmatched bases: 5. This CDR3 region has 17 residues. Germline-derived CDR1 and CDR2 are MNHNY and SVGAGI (reference sequence). The CDR3 loop reads CASSYSPGLAGPYEQYF. For the CDR3, the DNA is TGTGCCAGCAGTTACTCACCGGGACTAGCGGGCCCCTACGAGCAGTACTTC.

This clonotype was counted many times. The J gene is TRBJ1-2, the V gene TRBV10-3; D unclear. This CDR3 is 14 amino acids long. Trimming left V 6 bases short and J 6 bases short, with 17 bases between. Per germline, CDR1 ENHRY and CDR2 SYGVKD. CDR3 protein: CAIRGVSPGHGYTF. The CDR3 bases are TGTGCCATCAGGGGAGTTTCTCCCGGACATGGCTACACCTTC.

The chain uses TRBV2 and TRBJ2-3, with 9 bases matching TRBD2. Germline CDR1 and CDR2: SNHLY and FYNNEI. The CDR3 is 14 amino acids. Trimming removed 4 bases from V and 3 bases from J; junction bases left unmatched: 2. The CDR3: CASSVTSGTDTQYF. In nucleotides, the CDR3 is TGTGCCAGCAGTGTGACTAGCGGAACAGATACGCAGTATTTT.